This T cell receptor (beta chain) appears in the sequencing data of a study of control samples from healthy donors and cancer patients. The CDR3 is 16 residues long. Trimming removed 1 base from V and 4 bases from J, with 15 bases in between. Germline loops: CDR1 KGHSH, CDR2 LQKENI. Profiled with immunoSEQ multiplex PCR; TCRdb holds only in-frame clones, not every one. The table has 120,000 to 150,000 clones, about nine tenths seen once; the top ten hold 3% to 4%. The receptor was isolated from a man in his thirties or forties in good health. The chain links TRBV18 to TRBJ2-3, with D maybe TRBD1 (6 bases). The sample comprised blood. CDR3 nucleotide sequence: TGTGCCAGCTCACCACGTCAGGGGCGCGTGGCAGATACGCAGTATTTT. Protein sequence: CASSPRQGRVADTQYF.